This record concerns one TCR beta chain sequence. Its antigen is as yet unknown. This sample is part of a study of Ad26.COV2.S vaccination and SARS-CoV-2 variants. Sequencing was performed with immunoSEQ multiplex PCR; in TCRdb, only in-frame clones are kept and a portion is missing. The data contain around 450,000 clones, about 93% of them singletons. Notes on the study in general: Responses of T cells in total may have been underestimated by the TCR breadth and depth analyses.

The treatment denotes: about 20 received Ad26.COV2.S at low or high dose, single or two shots; several received placebo; per-sample allocation not given. Day 63 after the first vaccine or placebo injection was the time point for sampling. The J segment lost 10 bases and the V segment lost 4 bases, leaving 12 bases of the junction unmatched. This CDR3 region has 15 residues. Germline loops: CDR1 SGDLS, CDR2 YYNGEE. Specimen: peripheral blood, collected in a trial of Ad26.COV2.S vaccine versus placebo. This receptor was taken from a person between 18 and 59 years old who received the Ad26.COV2.S COVID-19 vaccine or a placebo. The rearrangement links TRBV9 to TRBJ1-5, with TRBD1 matching 9 bases. CDR3 residues: CASSPSGDRVHPQHF. DNA for the CDR3: TGTGCCAGCAGCCCCTCTGGGGACAGGGTTCATCCCCAGCATTTT.